The next 3 T cell receptor beta chains were all read from a single sample in a study of T cell changes during pregnancy in multiple sclerosis. Clones were sequenced by immunoSEQ multiplex PCR, and TCRdb holds only the in-frame ones, with some missing. The sample yields roughly 89,000 clones, 90% to 95% seen once. The sequencing here drew on peripheral blood, taken in the third trimester of pregnancy. All receptors come from a female donor with multiple sclerosis, enrolled in a pregnancy study.

The chain couples TRBV9 to TRBJ1-6; D possibly corresponds to TRBD1 (6 bases). The CDR3 runs 14 residues. Germline CDR1 reads SGDLS; CDR2 reads YYNGEE. Trimming pared 4 bases from V and 6 bases from J, leaving 11 bases between. The CDR3 region has the DNA TGTGCCAGCAGCCAGGGGTGGGGTAATTCACCCCTCCACTTT. It translates to CASSQGWGNSPLHF. The full variable domain, its missing parts supplied by reference TRBV9 and TRBJ1-6, is DSGVTQTPKHLITATGQRVTLRCSPRSGDLSVYWYQQSLDQGLQFLIQYYNGEERAKGNILERFSAQQFPDLHSELNLSSLELGDSALYFCASSQGWGNSPLHFGNGTRLTVT.

The chain joins TRBV5-4 to TRBJ1-1; the D is unclear. Germline CDR1 is SGHNT and CDR2 is YYREEE (reference sequence). The V end lost 0 bases, the J end lost 8 bases, and 5 bases lay between the germline ends. There are 11 residues in the CDR3. The CDR3 DNA follows: TGTGCCAGCAGCTTGGTGGGCGAAGCTTTCTTT. Translating gives CASSLVGEAFF.

The chain is built from TRBV5-8 and TRBJ2-1; no clear D gene. V was trimmed by 6 bases and J by 5 bases, leaving 6 bases between them. Germline loops: CDR1 SGHTS, CDR2 YDEGEE. The CDR3 has 11 amino acids. CDR3 amino acids: CASTLHNEQFF. The CDR3 coding sequence is TGTGCCAGCACCCTACACAATGAGCAGTTCTTC.